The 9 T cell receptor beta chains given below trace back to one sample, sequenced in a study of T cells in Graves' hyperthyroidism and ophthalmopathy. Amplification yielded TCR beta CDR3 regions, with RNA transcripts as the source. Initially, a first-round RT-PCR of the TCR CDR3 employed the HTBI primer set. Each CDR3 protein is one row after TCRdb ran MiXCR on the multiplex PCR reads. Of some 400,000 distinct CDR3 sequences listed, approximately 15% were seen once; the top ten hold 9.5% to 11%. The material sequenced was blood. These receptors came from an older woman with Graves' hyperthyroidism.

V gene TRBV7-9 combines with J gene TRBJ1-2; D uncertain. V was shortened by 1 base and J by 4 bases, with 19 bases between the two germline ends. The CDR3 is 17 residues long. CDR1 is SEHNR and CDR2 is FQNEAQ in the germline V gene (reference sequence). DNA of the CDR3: TGTGCCAGCAGCTTAGTAATTCTGGCGACTCGTATCTATGGCTACACCTTC. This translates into CASSLVILATRIYGYTF. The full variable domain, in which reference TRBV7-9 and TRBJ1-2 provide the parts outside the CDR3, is DTGVSQNPRHKITKRGQNVTFRCDPISEHNRLYWYRQTLGQGPEFLTYFQNEAQLEKSRLLSDRFSAERPKGSFSTLEIQRTEQGDSAMYLCASSLVILATRIYGYTFGSGTRLTVV.

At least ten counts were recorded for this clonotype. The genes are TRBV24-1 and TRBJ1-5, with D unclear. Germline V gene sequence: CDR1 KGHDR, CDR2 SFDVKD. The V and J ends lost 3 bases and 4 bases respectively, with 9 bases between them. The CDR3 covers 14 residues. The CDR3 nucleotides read TGTGCCACCAGTGATCCGGGCACAAATCAGCCCCAGCATTTT. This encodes CATSDPGTNQPQHF.

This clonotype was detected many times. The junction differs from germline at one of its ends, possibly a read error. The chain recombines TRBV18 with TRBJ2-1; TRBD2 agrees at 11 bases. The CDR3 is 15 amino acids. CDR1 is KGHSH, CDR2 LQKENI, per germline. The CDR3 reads CASSPLAGVYNEQFF. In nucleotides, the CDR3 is TGTGCCAGCTCCCCACTAGCGGGAGTCTACAATGAGCAGTTCTTC.

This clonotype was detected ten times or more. Here the CDR3 DNA reads TGTGCCAGCAGCGCCCGGACAGGGAAGTACGAGCAGTACTTC. Residues: CASSARTGKYEQYF. The J gene is TRBJ2-7, the V gene TRBV11-1; TRBD1 matches 8 bases. Unmatched junction bases numbered 7, after V lost 5 bases and J lost 4 bases. Germline V gives CDR1 SGHAT, CDR2 FQDESV (reference sequence). CDR3 length equals 14 residues. The full variable domain, its missing parts supplied by reference TRBV11-1 and TRBJ2-7, is EAEVAQSPRYKITEKSQAVAFWCDPISGHATLYWYRQILGQGPELLVQFQDESVVDDSQLPKDRFSAERLKGVDSTLKIQPAELGDSAMYLCASSARTGKYEQYFGPGTRLTVT.

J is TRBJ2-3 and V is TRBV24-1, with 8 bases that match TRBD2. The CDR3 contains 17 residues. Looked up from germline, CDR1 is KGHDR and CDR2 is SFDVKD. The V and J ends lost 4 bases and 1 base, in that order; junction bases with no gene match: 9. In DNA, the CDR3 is TGTGCCACCAGTGACCGCCACTGGCGGGGGGGCACAGATACGCAGTATTTT. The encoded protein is CATSDRHWRGGTDTQYF.

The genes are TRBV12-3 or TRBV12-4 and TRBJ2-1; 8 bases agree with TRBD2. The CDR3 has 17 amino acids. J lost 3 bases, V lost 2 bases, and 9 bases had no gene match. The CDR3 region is CASSLPQLADDYNEQFF. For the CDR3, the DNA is TGTGCCAGCAGTTTACCCCAACTAGCGGACGACTACAATGAGCAGTTCTTC.

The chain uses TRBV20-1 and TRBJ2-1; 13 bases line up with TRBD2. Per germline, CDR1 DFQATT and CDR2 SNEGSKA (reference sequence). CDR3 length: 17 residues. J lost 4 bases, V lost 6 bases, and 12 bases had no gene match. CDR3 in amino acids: CSARTAGGLAGYNEQFF. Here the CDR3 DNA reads TGCAGTGCGCGCACCGCCGGGGGACTAGCGGGGTACAATGAGCAGTTCTTC.

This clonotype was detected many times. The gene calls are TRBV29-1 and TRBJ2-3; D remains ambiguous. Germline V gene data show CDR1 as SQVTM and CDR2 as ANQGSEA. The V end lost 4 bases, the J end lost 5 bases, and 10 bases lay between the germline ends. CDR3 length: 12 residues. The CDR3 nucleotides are TGCAGCGTTGCTGGTGTCGAAGATACGCAGTATTTT. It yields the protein CSVAGVEDTQYF.

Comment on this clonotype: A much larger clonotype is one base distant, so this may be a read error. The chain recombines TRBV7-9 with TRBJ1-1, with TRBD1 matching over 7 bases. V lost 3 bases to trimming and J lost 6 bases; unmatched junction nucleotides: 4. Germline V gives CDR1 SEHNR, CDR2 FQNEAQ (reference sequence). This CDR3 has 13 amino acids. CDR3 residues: CASSFQGVAEAFF. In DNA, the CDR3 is TGTGCCAGCAGCTTTCAGGGGGTCGCTGAAGCTTTCTTT.